A single sample gave rise to the 6 T cell receptor beta chains below, sequenced in a study of shared clonotypes between healthy human individuals. This table comes from immunoSEQ multiplex PCR, and its TCRdb copy is limited to in-frame clones, with some not included. Of roughly 1,100,000 clones listed, roughly 75% are singletons. Material: memory CD4+ T cells sorted from blood. Subset specified: CD45RA-negative fraction. The receptors originated from a man in his late teens or twenties in good health.

The CDR3 DNA reads TGTGCCAGCAGCGCGACAGGGGAAAAACTGTTTTTT. The encoded protein is CASSATGEKLFF. The rearrangement uses TRBV9 and TRBJ1-4; 7 bases agree with TRBD1. Germline trimming cut 3 bases from V and 8 bases from J; bases unmatched to any gene: 1. The CDR3 runs to 12 residues. Germline V gene data show CDR1 as SGDLS and CDR2 as YYNGEE.

The chain has TRBV25-1 and TRBJ1-2; a possible D gene is TRBD1 (6 bases). Trimming removed 7 bases at V and 1 base at J, with 10 bases between. The CDR3 is 13 residues long. Germline V gene lookup returns CDR1 MGHDK and CDR2 SYGVNS. This chain's CDR3 is CASIGGVNYGYTF. In DNA form, the CDR3 reads TGTGCCAGCATCGGGGGCGTTAACTATGGCTACACCTTC.

With regard to this clone: A read error may explain this, as a much larger clone is one base away. Other DNA variants within this sample encode the same CDR3. J is TRBJ1-5 and V is TRBV18, with no clear D. This CDR3 comprises 13 residues. V was trimmed by 3 bases and J by 4 bases, leaving 7 bases between them. Per the germline V gene, CDR1 is KGHSH and CDR2 is LQKENI. CDR3 DNA: TGTGCCAGCTCACCCGACCAGAATCAGCCCCAGCATTTT. Its protein product is CASSPDQNQPQHF.

The chain is built from TRBV18 and TRBJ2-4; TRBD1 matches at 9 bases. Trimming took 2 bases from V and 0 from J; bases not matched to a gene: 5. The germline V gene encodes CDR1 KGHSH and CDR2 LQKENI. The CDR3 spans 17 residues. The chain's CDR3 is CASSPMGQGVAKNIQYF. CDR3 nucleotides: TGTGCCAGCTCACCAATGGGACAGGGTGTAGCCAAAAACATTCAGTACTTC.

The V and J genes are TRBV25-1 and TRBJ2-7; D gene unclear. Deletions cut 2 bases from V and 2 bases from J, with 16 bases between. CDR3 length: 16 amino acids. CDR1 and CDR2 (germline): MGHDK, SYGVNS. The CDR3 nucleotides are TGTGCCAGCAGTGAAGGTGGGGTAGCCCGTCCCTACGAGCAGTACTTC. Residues: CASSEGGVARPYEQYF.

The V and J genes are TRBV7-9 and TRBJ2-1; D is uncertain. V shed 2 bases and J shed 0 bases, with 8 bases lying between them. This CDR3 has 15 residues. Looked up from germline, CDR1 is SEHNR and CDR2 is FQNEAQ (reference sequence). CDR3 region: CASSLLVGSYNEQFF. The CDR3, as DNA: TGTGCCAGCAGCTTATTGGTAGGCTCCTACAATGAGCAGTTCTTC.